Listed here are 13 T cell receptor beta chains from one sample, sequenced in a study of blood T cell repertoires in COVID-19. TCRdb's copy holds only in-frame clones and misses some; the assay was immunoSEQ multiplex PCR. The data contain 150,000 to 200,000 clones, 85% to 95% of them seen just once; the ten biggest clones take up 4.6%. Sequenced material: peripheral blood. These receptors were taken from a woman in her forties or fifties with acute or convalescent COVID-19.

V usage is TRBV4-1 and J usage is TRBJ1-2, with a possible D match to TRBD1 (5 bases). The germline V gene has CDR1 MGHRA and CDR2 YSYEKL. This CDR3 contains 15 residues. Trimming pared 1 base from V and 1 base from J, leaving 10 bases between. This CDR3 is CASSQVPQGNYGYTF. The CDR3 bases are TGCGCCAGCAGCCAAGTGCCGCAGGGTAACTATGGCTACACCTTC.

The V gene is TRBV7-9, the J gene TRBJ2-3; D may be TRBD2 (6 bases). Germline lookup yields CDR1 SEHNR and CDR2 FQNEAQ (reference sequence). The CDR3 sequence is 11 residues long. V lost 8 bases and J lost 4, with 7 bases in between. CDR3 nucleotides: TGTGCCAGCGGGGACTCAGATACGCAGTATTTT. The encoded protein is CASGDSDTQYF. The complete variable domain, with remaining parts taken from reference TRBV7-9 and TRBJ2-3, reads DTGVSQNPRHKITKRGQNVTFRCDPISEHNRLYWYRQTLGQGPEFLTYFQNEAQLEKSRLLSDRFSAERPKGSFSTLEIQRTEQGDSAMYLCASGDSDTQYFGPGTRLTVL.

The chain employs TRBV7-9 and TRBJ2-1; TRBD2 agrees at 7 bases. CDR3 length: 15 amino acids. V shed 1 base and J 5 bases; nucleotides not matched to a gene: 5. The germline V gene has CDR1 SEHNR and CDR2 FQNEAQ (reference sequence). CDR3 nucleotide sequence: TGTGCCAGCAGCTTAGAAGGCGGGAGCCACAATGAGCAGTTCTTC. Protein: CASSLEGGSHNEQFF.

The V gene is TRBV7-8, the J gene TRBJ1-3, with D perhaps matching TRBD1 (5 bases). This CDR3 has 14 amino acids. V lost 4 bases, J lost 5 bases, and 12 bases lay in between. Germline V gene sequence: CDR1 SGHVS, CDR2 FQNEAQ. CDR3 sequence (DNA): TGTGCCAGCAGCTCCTCGGGACTTCGAAACACCATATATTTT. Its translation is CASSSSGLRNTIYF.

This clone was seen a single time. The CDR3 DNA sequence: TGTGCCAGCAAATGGGGGAGGTTCACTAATGAAAAACTGTTTTTT. It translates to CASKWGRFTNEKLFF. This rearrangement joins TRBV28 to TRBJ1-4; possible D gene TRBD1, 5 bases. Germline CDR1 is MDHEN and CDR2 is SYDVKM. The V and J ends lost 7 bases and 2 bases respectively, with 14 bases between them. This CDR3 comprises 15 residues.

DNA of the CDR3: TGCAGTGCTAGTGTAGCAACCTACGAGCAGTACTTC. The encoded protein is CSASVATYEQYF. The gene calls are TRBV20-1 and TRBJ2-7, with D unclear. The CDR3 consists of 12 residues. V was trimmed by 3 bases and J by 2 bases, leaving 8 bases between them. CDR1 and CDR2 from the germline V gene are DFQATT and SNEGSKA (reference sequence).

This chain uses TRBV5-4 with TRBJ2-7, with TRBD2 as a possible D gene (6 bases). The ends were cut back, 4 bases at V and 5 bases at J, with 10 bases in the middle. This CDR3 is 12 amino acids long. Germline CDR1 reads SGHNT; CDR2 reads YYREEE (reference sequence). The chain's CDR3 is CASSNRGNEQYF. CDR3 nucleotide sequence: TGTGCCAGCAGCAATCGGGGGAACGAGCAGTACTTC.

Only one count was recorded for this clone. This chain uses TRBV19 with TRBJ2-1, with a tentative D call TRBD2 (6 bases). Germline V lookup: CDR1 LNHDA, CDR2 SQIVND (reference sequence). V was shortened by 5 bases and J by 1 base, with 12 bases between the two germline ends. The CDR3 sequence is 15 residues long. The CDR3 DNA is TGTGCCAGTAGTGGGATGGGGGGTTCCTACAATGAGCAGTTCTTC. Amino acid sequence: CASSGMGGSYNEQFF.

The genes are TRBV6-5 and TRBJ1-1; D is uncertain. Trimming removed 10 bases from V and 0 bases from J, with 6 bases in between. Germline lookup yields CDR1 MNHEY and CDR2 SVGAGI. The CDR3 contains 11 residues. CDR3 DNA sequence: TGTGCCACCAAATTGAACACTGAAGCTTTCTTT. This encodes CATKLNTEAFF.

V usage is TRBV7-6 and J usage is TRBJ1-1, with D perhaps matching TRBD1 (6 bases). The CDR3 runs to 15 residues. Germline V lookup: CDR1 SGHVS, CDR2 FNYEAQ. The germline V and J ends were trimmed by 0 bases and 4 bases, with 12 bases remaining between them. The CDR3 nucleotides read TGTGCCAGCAGCTTAGCCGATGACAGGCGCACTGAAGCTTTCTTT. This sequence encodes CASSLADDRRTEAFF.

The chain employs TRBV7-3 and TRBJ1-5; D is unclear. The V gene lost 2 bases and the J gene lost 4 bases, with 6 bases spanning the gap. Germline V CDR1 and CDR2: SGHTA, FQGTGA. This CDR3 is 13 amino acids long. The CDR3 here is CASSLEANQPQHF. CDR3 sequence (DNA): TGTGCCAGCAGCTTAGAGGCGAATCAGCCCCAGCATTTT.

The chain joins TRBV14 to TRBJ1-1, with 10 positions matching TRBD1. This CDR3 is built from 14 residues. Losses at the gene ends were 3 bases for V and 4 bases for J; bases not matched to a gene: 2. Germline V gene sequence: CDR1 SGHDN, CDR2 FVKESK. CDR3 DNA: TGTGCCAGCAGCCACCGGACAGGGGGCACTGAAGCTTTCTTT. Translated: CASSHRTGGTEAFF. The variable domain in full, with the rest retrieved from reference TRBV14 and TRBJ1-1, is EAGVTQFPSHSVIEKGQTVTLRCDPISGHDNLYWYRRVMGKEIKFLLHFVKESKQDESGMPNNRFLAERTGGTYSTLKVQPAELEDSGVYFCASSHRTGGTEAFFGQGTRLTVV.

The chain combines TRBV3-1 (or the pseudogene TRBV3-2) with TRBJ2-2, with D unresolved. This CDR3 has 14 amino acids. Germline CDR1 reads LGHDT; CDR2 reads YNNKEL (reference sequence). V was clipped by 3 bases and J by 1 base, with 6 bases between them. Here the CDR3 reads CASSQTLNTGELFF. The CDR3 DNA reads TGTGCCAGCAGCCAGACACTGAACACCGGGGAGCTGTTTTTT.